The TCR beta chain under discussion was sequenced for a study of response to subunit inactivated influenza vaccine (dated by TCRdb to 2016 to 2018). Broadly, across the study: Deep quantitative T cell receptor repertoire profiling was used in the study to track responses to a trivalent subunit inactivated influenza vaccine.

Beyond this particular receptor, the publication reports: It was suggested by the authors that each seasonal influenza vaccination may recruit only a limited number of new T cells.

Receptor libraries were prepared by RT-PCR. The listed sequencing device is Illumina HiSeq 2500. TCRdb ran its own pipeline on the public reads, namely fastp trimming at Q25 and MiXCR clone calling, and kept in-frame beta chains. Each record represents a unique CDR3 protein, reported with the most common genes and DNA among its rows. The sample has 450,000 to 600,000 distinct CDR3 sequences on record, 16% of them singletons. Of the sample, 3% falls within the top ten clones. Measured from the cysteine to the phenylalanine, the CDR3 is 14 residues long. The CDR3 DNA has 42 bases and is translated from base 1. At the junction V is shortened by 5 bases and J by 7 bases, with 18 bases in between. The germline V gene encodes CDR1 SGHRS and CDR2 YFSETQ. This clonotype was seen a few times. The antigen it recognizes is unknown. No quality values exist for individual bases; no much larger clone is one base distant.

The rearrangement joined TRBV5-1 to TRBJ1-1, with no confidently assigned D gene. The TCR sequence derives from a man between 50 and 69 years old who received an inactivated influenza vaccine. Donor details come from another sample of the same person, matched by shared clones. The sequences come from CD4+ T cells sorted from PBMCs, collected 23 months after vaccination. The DNA sequence follows: TGCGCCAGCAGATTTTGGTACAGCAATTATGAAGCTTTCTTT. The resulting protein is CASRFWYSNYEAFF.